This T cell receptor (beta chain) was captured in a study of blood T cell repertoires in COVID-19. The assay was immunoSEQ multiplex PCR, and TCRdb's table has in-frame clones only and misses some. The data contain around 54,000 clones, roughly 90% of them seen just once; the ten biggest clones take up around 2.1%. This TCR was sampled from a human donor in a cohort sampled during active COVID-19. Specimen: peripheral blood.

The CDR3 protein is CASSEGRPGAQYF. The CDR3 region has the DNA TGTGCCAGCAGTGAGGGACGACCGGGGGCCCAGTACTTC. The chain links TRBV6-1 to TRBJ2-5; TRBD2 is a possible D gene (6 bases). CDR1 is MNHNS, CDR2 SASEGT, per germline. There are 13 residues in the CDR3. V dropped 3 bases and J dropped 9 bases, with 14 bases sitting between them.